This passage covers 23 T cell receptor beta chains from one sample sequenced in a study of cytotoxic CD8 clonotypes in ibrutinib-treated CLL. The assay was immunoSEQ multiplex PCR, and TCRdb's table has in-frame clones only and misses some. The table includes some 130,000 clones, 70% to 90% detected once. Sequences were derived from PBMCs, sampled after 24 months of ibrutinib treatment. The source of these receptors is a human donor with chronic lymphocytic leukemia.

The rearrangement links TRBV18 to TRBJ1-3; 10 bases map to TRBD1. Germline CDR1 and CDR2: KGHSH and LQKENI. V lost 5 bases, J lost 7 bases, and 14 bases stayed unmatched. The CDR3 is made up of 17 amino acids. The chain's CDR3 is CASSITGTGAWRNTIYF. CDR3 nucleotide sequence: TGTGCCAGCTCAATAACCGGGACAGGGGCTTGGCGGAACACCATATATTTT.

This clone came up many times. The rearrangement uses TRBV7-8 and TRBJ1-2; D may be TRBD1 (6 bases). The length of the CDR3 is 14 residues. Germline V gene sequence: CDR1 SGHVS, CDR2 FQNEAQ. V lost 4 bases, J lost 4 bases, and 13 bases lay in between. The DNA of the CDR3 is TGTGCCAGCAGCTACCAGGGGCGCGGCTATGGCTACACCTTC. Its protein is CASSYQGRGYGYTF.

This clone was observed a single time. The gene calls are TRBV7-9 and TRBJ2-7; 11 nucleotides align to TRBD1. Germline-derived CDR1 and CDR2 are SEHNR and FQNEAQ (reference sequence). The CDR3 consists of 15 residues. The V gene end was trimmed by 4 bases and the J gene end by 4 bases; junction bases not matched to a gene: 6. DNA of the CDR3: TGTGCCAGCAGCTCAACCGGGACAGGGGGGTACGAGCAGTACTTC. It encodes CASSSTGTGGYEQYF.

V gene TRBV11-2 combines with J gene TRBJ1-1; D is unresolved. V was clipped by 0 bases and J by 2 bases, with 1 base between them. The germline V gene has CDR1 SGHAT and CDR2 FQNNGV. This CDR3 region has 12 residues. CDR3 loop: CASSLENTEAFF. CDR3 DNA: TGTGCCAGCAGCTTAGAAAACACTGAAGCTTTCTTT.

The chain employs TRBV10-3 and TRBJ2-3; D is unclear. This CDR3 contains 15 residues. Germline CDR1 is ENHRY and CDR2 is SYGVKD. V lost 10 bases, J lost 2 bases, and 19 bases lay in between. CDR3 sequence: CASENGVPYTDTQYF. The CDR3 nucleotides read TGTGCCAGCGAGAATGGGGTTCCTTACACAGATACGCAGTATTTT.

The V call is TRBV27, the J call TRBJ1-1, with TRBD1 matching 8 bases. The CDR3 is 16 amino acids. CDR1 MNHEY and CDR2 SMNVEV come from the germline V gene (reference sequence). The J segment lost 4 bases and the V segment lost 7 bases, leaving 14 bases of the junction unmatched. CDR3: CASKPDRVMRGTEAFF. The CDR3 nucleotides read TGTGCCAGCAAGCCGGACAGGGTTATGCGAGGCACTGAAGCTTTCTTT.

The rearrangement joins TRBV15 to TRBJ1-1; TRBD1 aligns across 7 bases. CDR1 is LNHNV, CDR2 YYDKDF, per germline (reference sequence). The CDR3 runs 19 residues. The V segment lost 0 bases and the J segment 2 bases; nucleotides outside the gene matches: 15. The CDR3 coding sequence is TGTGCCACCAGCAGAGATGGGGCCCAGGGGGGAGGTCGAAACACTGAAGCTTTCTTT. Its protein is CATSRDGAQGGGRNTEAFF.

The chain's CDR3 is CASSLGDRDEETQYF. CDR3 DNA sequence: TGCGCCAGCAGCTTGGGGGACAGGGATGAGGAGACCCAGTACTTC. V usage is TRBV5-1 and J usage is TRBJ2-5; TRBD1 aligns across 9 bases. After removal of 0 bases from V and 5 bases from J, the junction contained 5 bases not matched to a gene. This CDR3 contains 15 residues. The V gene's germline CDR1 is SGHRS and CDR2 YFSETQ. The full variable domain, completed using reference TRBV5-1 and TRBJ2-5, is KAGVTQTPRYLIKTRGQQVTLSCSPISGHRSVSWYQQTPGQGLQFLFEYFSETQRNKGNFPGRFSGRQFSNSRSEMNVSTLELGDSALYLCASSLGDRDEETQYFGPGTRLLVL.

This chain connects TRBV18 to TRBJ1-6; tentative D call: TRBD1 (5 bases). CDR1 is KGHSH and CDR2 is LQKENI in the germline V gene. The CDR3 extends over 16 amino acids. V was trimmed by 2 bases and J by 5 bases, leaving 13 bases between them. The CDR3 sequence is CASSPGRDPNNSPLHF. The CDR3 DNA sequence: TGTGCCAGCTCACCAGGCCGGGACCCGAATAATTCACCCCTCCACTTT.

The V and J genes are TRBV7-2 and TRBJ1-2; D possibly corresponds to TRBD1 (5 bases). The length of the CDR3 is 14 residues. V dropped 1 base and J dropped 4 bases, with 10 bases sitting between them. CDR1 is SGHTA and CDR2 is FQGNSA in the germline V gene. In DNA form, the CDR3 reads TGTGCCAGCAGCTTAGGGGGGGAAAGCTATGGCTACACCTTC. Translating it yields CASSLGGESYGYTF.

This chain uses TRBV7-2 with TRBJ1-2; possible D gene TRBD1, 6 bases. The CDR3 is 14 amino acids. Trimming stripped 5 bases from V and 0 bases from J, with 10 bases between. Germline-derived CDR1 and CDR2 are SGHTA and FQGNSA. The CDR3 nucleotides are TGTGCCAGCAGCATCGGGACAACTAACTATGGCTACACCTTC. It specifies CASSIGTTNYGYTF. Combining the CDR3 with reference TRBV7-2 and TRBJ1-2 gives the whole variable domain GAGVSQSPSNKVTEKGKDVELRCDPISGHTALYWYRQSLGQGLEFLIYFQGNSAPDKSGLPSDRFSAERTGGSVSTLTIQRTQQEDSAVYLCASSIGTTNYGYTFGSGTRLTVV.

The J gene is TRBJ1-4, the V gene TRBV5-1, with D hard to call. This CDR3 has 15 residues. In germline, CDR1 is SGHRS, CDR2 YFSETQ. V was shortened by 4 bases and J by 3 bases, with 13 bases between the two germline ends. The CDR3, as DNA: TGCGCCAGCAGCCCAGACCGGGAGTCTAATGAAAAACTGTTTTTT. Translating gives CASSPDRESNEKLFF.

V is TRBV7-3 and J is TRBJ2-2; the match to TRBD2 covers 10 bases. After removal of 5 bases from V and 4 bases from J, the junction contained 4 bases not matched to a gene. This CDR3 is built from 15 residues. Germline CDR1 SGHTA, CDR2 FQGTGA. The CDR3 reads CASSPRLAGTGELFF. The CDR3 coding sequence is TGTGCCAGCAGCCCCCGACTAGCGGGCACCGGGGAGCTGTTTTTT.

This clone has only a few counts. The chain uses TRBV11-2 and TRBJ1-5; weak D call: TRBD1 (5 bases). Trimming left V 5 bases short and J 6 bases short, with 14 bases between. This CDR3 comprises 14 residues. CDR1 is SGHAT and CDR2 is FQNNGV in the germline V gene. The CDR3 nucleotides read TGTGCCAGCAGCCCCACCGGGCAGGGTCAGCCCCAGCATTTT. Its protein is CASSPTGQGQPQHF.

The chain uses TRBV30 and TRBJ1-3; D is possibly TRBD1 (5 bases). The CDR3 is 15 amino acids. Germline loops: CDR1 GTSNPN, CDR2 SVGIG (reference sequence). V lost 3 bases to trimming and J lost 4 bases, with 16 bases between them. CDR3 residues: CAWSRDGGPGNTIYF. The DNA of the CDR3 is TGTGCCTGGAGCCGAGACGGGGGTCCCGGAAACACCATATATTTT.

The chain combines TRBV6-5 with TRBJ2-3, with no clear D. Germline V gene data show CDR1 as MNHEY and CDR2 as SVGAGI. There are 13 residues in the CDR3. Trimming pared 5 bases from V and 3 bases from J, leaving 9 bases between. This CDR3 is CASSPGPTDTQYF. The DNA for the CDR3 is TGTGCCAGCAGTCCGGGTCCGACAGATACGCAGTATTTT.

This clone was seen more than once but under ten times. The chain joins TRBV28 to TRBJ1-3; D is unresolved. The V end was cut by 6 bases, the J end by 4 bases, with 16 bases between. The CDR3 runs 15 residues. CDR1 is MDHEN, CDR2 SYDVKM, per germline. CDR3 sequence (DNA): TGTGCCAGCAGCGTTTGGGCTCTGAGGGGAAACACCATATATTTT. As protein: CASSVWALRGNTIYF.

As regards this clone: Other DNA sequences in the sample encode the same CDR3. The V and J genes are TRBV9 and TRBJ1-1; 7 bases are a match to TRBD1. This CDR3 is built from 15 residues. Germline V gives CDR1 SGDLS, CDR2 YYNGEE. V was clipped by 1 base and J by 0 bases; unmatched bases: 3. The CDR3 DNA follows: TGTGCCAGCAGCGTACAGGGACAGATGAACACTGAAGCTTTCTTT. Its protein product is CASSVQGQMNTEAFF.

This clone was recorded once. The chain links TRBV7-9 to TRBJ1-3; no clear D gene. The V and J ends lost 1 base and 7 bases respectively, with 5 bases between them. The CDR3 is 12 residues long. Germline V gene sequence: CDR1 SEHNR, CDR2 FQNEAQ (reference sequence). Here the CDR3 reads CASSLDANTIYF. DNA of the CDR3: TGTGCCAGCAGCTTAGATGCTAACACCATATATTTT.

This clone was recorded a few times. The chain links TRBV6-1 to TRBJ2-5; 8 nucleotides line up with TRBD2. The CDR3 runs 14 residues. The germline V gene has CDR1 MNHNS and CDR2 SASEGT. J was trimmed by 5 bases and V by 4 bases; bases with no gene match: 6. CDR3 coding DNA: TGTGCCAGCAGTGTCGGGAGGGCCCAGGAGACCCAGTACTTC. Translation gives CASSVGRAQETQYF.

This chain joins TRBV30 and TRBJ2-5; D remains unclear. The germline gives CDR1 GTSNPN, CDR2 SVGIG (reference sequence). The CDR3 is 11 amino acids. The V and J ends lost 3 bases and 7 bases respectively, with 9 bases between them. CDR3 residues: CAWSLPGTQYF. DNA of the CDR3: TGTGCCTGGAGCCTTCCAGGGACCCAGTACTTC.

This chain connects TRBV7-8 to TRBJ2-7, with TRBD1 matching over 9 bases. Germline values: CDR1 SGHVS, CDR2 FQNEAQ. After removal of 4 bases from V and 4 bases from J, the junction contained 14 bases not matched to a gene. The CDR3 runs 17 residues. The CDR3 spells CASSYNQGGTGRYEQYF. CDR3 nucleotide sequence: TGTGCCAGCAGCTACAACCAAGGGGGGACAGGGAGATACGAGCAGTACTTC.

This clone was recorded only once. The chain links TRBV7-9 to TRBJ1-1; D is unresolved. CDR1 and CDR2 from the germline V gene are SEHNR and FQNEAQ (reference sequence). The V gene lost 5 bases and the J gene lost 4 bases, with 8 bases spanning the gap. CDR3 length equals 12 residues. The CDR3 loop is CASSMPGTEAFF. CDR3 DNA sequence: TGTGCCAGCAGCATGCCGGGCACTGAAGCTTTCTTT.